This passage covers 9 T cell receptor beta chains from one sample sequenced in a study of tumor and adjacent non-tumor tissue in lung cancer. Three rounds of nested PCR, following a modified ARM-PCR protocol, produced the TCRbeta library. TCRdb itself ran the multiplex PCR reads through MiXCR, one entry per CDR3 protein. Of 60,000 to 85,000 distinct CDR3 sequences listed, roughly 80% were seen once; the top ten hold about an eighth. No cell sorting was done before RNA was extracted from the tissue. Sequencing was carried out using lung tumor tissue. The origin of the receptors is a woman in her forties or fifties with non-small cell lung cancer.

As to this clonotype: One junction end disagrees with the germline gene, perhaps due to a read error. The chain links TRBV20-1 to TRBJ1-5, with 8 bases that match TRBD1. There are 20 residues in the CDR3. Germline loops: CDR1 DFQATT, CDR2 SNEGSKA (reference sequence). CDR3 sequence (DNA): TGCAGTGCTAGACAACCCGGACGGACAGGGAATTCAGTTGGCAATCAGCCACAGCATTTT. Translated: CSARQPGRTGNSVGNQPQHF.

This clonotype was recorded a few times. Its ends do not fully match the called genes, so a read error is possible. The chain uses TRBV10-3 and TRBJ1-4, with TRBD1 matching over 8 bases. The CDR3 spans 15 residues. CDR1 and CDR2 (germline): ENHRY, SYGVKD. The CDR3 DNA follows: TGTGCCGTCAGTGAACATACAGGGGGAGGGGAGAAACTGTTTTTT. It yields the protein CAVSEHTGGGEKLFF.

This clonotype was seen a handful of times. J is TRBJ2-1 and V is TRBV5-8; 11 nucleotides match TRBD1. The V and J ends lost 5 bases and 8 bases, in that order; junction bases with no gene match: 9. CDR1 is SGHTS, CDR2 YDEGEE, per germline. CDR3 size: 15 residues. Here the CDR3 DNA reads TGTGCCAGCAGGTTGTGGACAGGGGGCTTGGATGAGCAGTTCTTC. This translates into CASRLWTGGLDEQFF.

Comments on this clonotype: The CDR3 does not end in the conserved phenylalanine or tryptophan, so this is likely a read error. The rearrangement joins TRBV4-1 to TRBJ1-2, with 8 nucleotides matching TRBD1. The CDR3 has 16 residues. Per germline, CDR1 MGHRA and CDR2 YSYEKL. Written as DNA, the CDR3 is TGCGCCAGCAGCCTAGATCTGTACAGGGGGAACTATGACTACACCGTC. Its translation: CASSLDLYRGNYDYTV.

Turning to this clonotype: Germline and junction disagree at one end, which may indicate a read error. The rearrangement joins TRBV20-1 to TRBJ1-5, with D unclear. The germline CDR1 and CDR2 sequences are DFQATT and SNEGSKA (reference sequence). The CDR3 covers 13 residues. This CDR3 reads CSARGDSIQPQHF. The CDR3 bases are TGCAGTGCTAGAGGGGATAGCATTCAGCCCCAACATTTT.

As regards this clonotype: Because it lacks the conserved phenylalanine or tryptophan at the end, this CDR3 is likely a read error. This CDR3 reads CSVTDRTKNIQYI. The CDR3 DNA sequence: TGCAGTGTCACAGATCGAACCAAAAACATTCAGTACATC. This chain joins TRBV20-1 and TRBJ2-4, with D hard to call. From germline, CDR1 is DFQATT and CDR2 SNEGSKA (reference sequence). V was clipped by 7 bases and J by 2 bases, with 12 bases between them. The CDR3 runs 13 residues.

This clonotype was recorded at least ten times. The V and J genes are TRBV12-3 or TRBV12-4 and TRBJ1-4; D may be TRBD1 (5 bases). V was shortened by 6 bases and J by 8 bases, with 16 bases between the two germline ends. CDR3 size: 14 residues. The CDR3 here is CASSLLDKNEKLFF. CDR3 in DNA: TGTGCCAGCAGCCTCCTGGACAAAAACGAAAAACTGTTTTTT.

Comments on this clonotype: The junction and the germline gene differ at one end; a read error may be behind it. This chain uses TRBV28 with TRBJ2-6; 7 positions match TRBD1. This CDR3 is 15 amino acids long. CDR1 is MDHEN, CDR2 SYDVKM, per germline. The CDR3 DNA reads TGTGCCAGGAGGACAACAGGGGCTGGGGCCAACGTCCTTAATTTC. Its protein product is CARRTTGAGANVLNF. Looking up the rest from reference TRBV28 and TRBJ2-6 gives the full variable domain: DVKVTQSSRYLVKRTGEKVFLECVQDMDHENMFWYRQDPGLGLRLIYFSYDVKMKEKGDIPEGYSVSREKKERFSLILESASTNQTSMYLCARRTTGAGANVLNFGAGSRLTVL.

Concerning this clonotype: The germline gene is not matched at one end of the junction; a read error may be the cause. This rearrangement joins TRBV28 to TRBJ2-3; the match to TRBD2 covers 7 bases. Germline V CDR1 and CDR2: MDHEN, SYDVKM. The CDR3 runs 16 residues. CDR3 coding DNA: TGTGCCAGTACAAGCTTCTACGGGAGGAGCACAGATATGCAGTATTTT. Residues: CASTSFYGRSTDMQYF. Using reference TRBV28 and TRBJ2-3 for the parts outside the CDR3, the full variable domain is DVKVTQSSRYLVKRTGEKVFLECVQDMDHENMFWYRQDPGLGLRLIYFSYDVKMKEKGDIPEGYSVSREKKERFSLILESASTNQTSMYLCASTSFYGRSTDMQYFGPGTRLTVL.